This T cell receptor (beta chain) is from a study of human T cells and chemical hapten exposure. Study-wide points: Large CDR3 similarity clusters arose significantly more often from expanded TCRs than from controls.

The time point is: pre-sensitization, week 0. Described treatment: therapeutic diphenylcyclopropenone sensitization with weekly scalp DPC. Drawing of blood took place ahead of applying each patch test. Unfractionated whole blood served as the source for total RNA extraction. Germline CDR1 is SGDLS and CDR2 is YYNGEE. V gave up 7 bases and J gave up 9 bases, with 14 bases separating them. The CDR3 extends over 12 amino acids. In this sample, this clonotype turned up many times. What it binds is not known. TCRdb passed the RACE reads through MiXCR, listing each CDR3 protein once. The table records tens of thousands of distinct CDR3 sequences, approximately 10% of them present only once.

The source is a man aged 40-49 years with alopecia areata. Some clones in this sample may be carry-over from other donors' samples. The V call is TRBV9, the J call TRBJ2-1; TRBD1 is a possible D gene (6 bases). The starting material was whole blood, obtained in connection with sensitization to the hapten diphenylcyclopropenone (DPC). The CDR3 DNA follows: TGTGCCAGCGGCCAGGGGAATTCTGAGCAGTTCTTC. Amino acid sequence: CASGQGNSEQFF.